This T cell receptor (beta chain) was identified during a study of blood T cell repertoires in COVID-19. Profiled with immunoSEQ multiplex PCR; TCRdb holds only in-frame clones, not every one. The top ten clones hold 3.4% of a sample with some 240,000 clones, 65% to 85% of them seen once. The sample holds a few counts of this clone. Germline lookup yields CDR1 SNHLY and CDR2 FYNNEI. The CDR3 loop spans 14 amino acids. The trim removed 7 bases at V and 1 base at J, leaving 3 bases unmatched. The chain links TRBV2 to TRBJ2-2, with 7 bases aligning to TRBD2. The sequencing input was PBMCs or T cells enriched from blood (not recorded which). The source is a man aged 50 or older who had recovered from COVID-19. In nucleotides, the CDR3 is TGTGCCAGCATCGCGGGAGTGAACACCGGGGAGCTGTTTTTT. It translates to CASIAGVNTGELFF.